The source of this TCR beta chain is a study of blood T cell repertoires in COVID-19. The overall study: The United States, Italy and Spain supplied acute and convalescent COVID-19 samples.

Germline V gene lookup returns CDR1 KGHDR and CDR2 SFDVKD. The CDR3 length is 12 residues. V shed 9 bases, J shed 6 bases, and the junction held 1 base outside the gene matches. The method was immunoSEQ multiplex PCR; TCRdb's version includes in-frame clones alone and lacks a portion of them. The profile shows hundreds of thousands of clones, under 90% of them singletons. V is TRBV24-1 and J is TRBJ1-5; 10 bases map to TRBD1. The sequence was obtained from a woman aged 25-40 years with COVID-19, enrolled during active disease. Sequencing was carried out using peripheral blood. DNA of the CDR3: TGTGCCACCGGGACAGGGGCTCAGCCCCAGCATTTT. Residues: CATGTGAQPQHF.